This T cell receptor (beta chain) was obtained from a study of OX40 agonist ivuxolimab in advanced cancers. Repertoires were generated with immunoSEQ multiplex PCR, while TCRdb's copy carries only in-frame clones and drops some. This table holds approximately 30,000 clones, approximately 80% found once. Germline CDR1 is LNHDA and CDR2 is SQIVND (reference sequence). This CDR3 is 13 amino acids long. Trimming removed 5 bases from V and 6 bases from J, with 13 bases in between. This clone showed up just once. The target antigen is unknown. General study findings and limits: Clonal expansion from baseline to week 6 occurred in both CD4+ and CD8+ T cells.

This receptor was identified in an adult with an advanced solid tumor such as melanoma, head and neck, liver or kidney cancer. The material sequenced was CD4+ or CD8+ T cells sorted from blood, taken in a trial of the OX40 agonist ivuxolimab. The rearrangement joins TRBV19 to TRBJ1-1; D perhaps matches TRBD1 (6 bases). The CDR3 nucleotides read TGTGCCAGTAGTCTTGGGACAATTTCTGAAGCTTTCTTT. Encoded protein: CASSLGTISEAFF.